This TCR beta chain was identified during a study of early T cells in non-severe SARS-CoV-2 infection. In the study overall: Sequencing of bulk RNA from unsorted whole blood was done, without chain pairing.

The germline gives CDR1 MNHEY, CDR2 SMNVEV (reference sequence). V lost 6 bases and J lost 2, with 15 bases in between. The CDR3 sequence is 15 residues long. As part of library construction, unique molecular identifiers were attached to individual cDNA molecules. Using its own MiXCR run on the 5' RACE reads, TCRdb lists one record per CDR3 protein. The sample gives some 39,000 distinct CDR3 sequences, around 7.8% of which show up once; roughly 8.5% is in the top ten. Study outcomes and limitations: Anti-spike CD8 responses were favored by VDJdb matching, which missed private and CD4 specificities.

For this clonotype: Its antigen remains unidentified.

The TCR sequence derives from an adult who was a healthcare worker with PCR-confirmed SARS-CoV-2 infection or an uninfected control (not recorded which). V usage is TRBV27 and J usage is TRBJ2-3, with TRBD2 as a possible D gene (5 bases). What was sequenced was whole blood. CDR3 protein: CASSPRSGVTDTQYF. The CDR3 DNA follows: TGTGCCAGCAGCCCCCGCAGCGGAGTCACAGATACGCAGTATTTT.